This T cell receptor (beta chain) comes out of a study of Graves' ophthalmopathy and Graves' hyperthyroidism. Study in general: Peripheral blood sampling preceded any treatment and occurred at initial diagnosis. Overall study findings and caveats: With approximately 88% sensitivity and roughly 76% specificity, a 13-signature model separated ophthalmopathy from stable hyperthyroidism. With a specificity of 72.22% and a sensitivity of about 69%, the model predicted ophthalmopathy progression.

This clonotype was observed at least ten times. The antigen remains unidentified. Reliance was placed on clinical symptoms, serum thyroxine, TRAb, thyroid ultrasound and orbital computed tomography for diagnosis. Trimming took 0 bases from V and 3 from J, leaving 8 bases between them. Germline CDR1 and CDR2: LGHNA and YSLEER. CDR3 size: 14 residues. Amplifying from RNA transcripts, the study obtained TCR beta CDR3 regions. Second-round multiplex PCR came after a first-round RT-PCR that employed HTBI primers. TCRdb recomputed calls from the multiplex PCR reads with MiXCR, one row per CDR3 protein. In the table there are 300,000 or so distinct CDR3 sequences, about a sixth of which are singletons.

The sample comprised peripheral blood. The chain carries TRBV4-3 and TRBJ2-5, with D possibly matching TRBD2 (5 bases). The clonotype originates from an adult man with Graves' ophthalmopathy. CDR3 sequence (DNA): TGCGCCAGCAGCCAAGATCGGGGTAAAGAGACCCAGTACTTC. This encodes CASSQDRGKETQYF.